The 32 T cell receptor beta chains in this list originate from one sample, sequenced in a study of circulating CD8 cells and anti-PD-1 response in melanoma. Using around 14 ng of total RNA, TCR libraries were made with the QIAseq Immune Repertoire TCR panel. MiXCR, run by TCRdb on the reads, gives a single entry per CDR3 protein. Counted here are some 600 distinct CDR3 sequences, about 10% occurring once; the ten biggest clones make up 43%. Live CD3+CD8+TCRalphabeta+ cells were sorted into four subsets by PD-1 and/or TIGIT. The sample in question was CD8+ T cells from PBMCs, obtained at baseline or after one month of anti-PD-1 therapy (not recorded which). These receptor sequences come from a human donor with melanoma.

A note on this clonotype: A far larger clone is a single base away, which makes a read error likely. This CDR3 reads CASSPGQAYGQYF. The CDR3 bases are TGTGCCAGCAGCCCCGGACAGGCCTACGGGCAGTACTTC. The chain employs TRBV5-8 and TRBJ2-1; 7 bases agree with TRBD1. The end of the DNA fits TRBJ2-7 better, so the J call may be wrong. The CDR3 totals 13 residues. The germline V gene encodes CDR1 SGHTS and CDR2 YDEGEE.

V is TRBV27 and J is TRBJ2-5, with 8 bases matching TRBD2. Trimming cost V 6 bases and J 5 bases; bases outside gene matches: 14. CDR3 length: 16 residues. Germline CDR1 is MNHEY and CDR2 is SMNVEV (reference sequence). The CDR3 protein is CASSQGLAGLEETQYF. The CDR3 DNA sequence: TGTGCCAGCAGCCAAGGACTAGCCGGATTGGAGGAGACCCAGTACTTC.

Only a few counts were recorded for this clonotype. The chain joins TRBV6-4 to TRBJ2-2; no clear D. Germline CDR1 reads MRHNA; CDR2 reads SNTAGT. Deletions cut 3 bases from V and 2 bases from J, with 10 bases between. The CDR3 is made up of 15 amino acids. The CDR3 reads CASSERSDNTGELFF. The DNA for the CDR3 is TGTGCCAGCAGTGAAAGGTCAGACAACACCGGGGAGCTGTTTTTT.

The chain joins TRBV9 to TRBJ2-2; the D is unclear. Trimming stripped 0 bases from V and 9 bases from J, with 9 bases between. This CDR3 is built from 13 residues. Germline CDR1 SGDLS, CDR2 YYNGEE. DNA of the CDR3: TGTGCCAGCAGCGTAGGCTCCTCGCGGGAGCTGTTTTTT. Translated, it gives CASSVGSSRELFF.

In this sample, this clonotype is large (0.1 to 1%). The chain recombines TRBV6-4 with TRBJ2-1; 9 bases fit TRBD1. Germline CDR1 and CDR2: MRHNA and SNTAGT. After removal of 0 bases from V and 3 bases from J, the junction contained 0 bases not matched to a gene. The CDR3 runs 15 residues. The chain's CDR3 is CASSDSTGGYNEQFF. In nucleotides, the CDR3 is TGTGCCAGCAGTGACTCGACAGGGGGCTACAATGAGCAGTTCTTC.

This clonotype was found once. The gene calls are TRBV24-1 and TRBJ1-1, with D uncertain. Deletions cut 5 bases from V and 4 bases from J, with 10 bases between. CDR3 size: 13 residues. Looked up from germline, CDR1 is KGHDR and CDR2 is SFDVKD. In DNA, the CDR3 is TGTGCCACCAGTGGGTCCCGGGGCACTGAAGCTTTCTTT. Translation: CATSGSRGTEAFF.

Relative to its sample, this clonotype is medium-sized. The V and J genes are TRBV4-1 and TRBJ2-3; 14 nucleotides align to TRBD2. V was clipped by 4 bases and J by 1 base; unmatched bases: 19. Germline CDR1 reads MGHRA; CDR2 reads YSYEKL. This CDR3 has 22 amino acids. The CDR3 protein is CASSPPYRTWTSGRPRTDTQYF. In DNA, the CDR3 is TGCGCCAGCAGCCCCCCCTACCGCACTTGGACTAGCGGGAGGCCCCGCACAGATACGCAGTATTTT.

Within the sample, this clonotype is large (0.1 to 1%). The V and J genes are TRBV29-1 and TRBJ2-5; tentative D call: TRBD2 (5 bases). The V end lost 6 bases, the J end lost 0 bases, and 14 bases lay between the germline ends. CDR3 length equals 14 residues. The germline V gene encodes CDR1 SQVTM and CDR2 ANQGSEA. The CDR3 spells CSVRDDGYQETQYF. DNA of the CDR3: TGCAGCGTCCGGGATGACGGGTACCAAGAGACCCAGTACTTC.

By share, this clonotype counts as medium-sized. The rearrangement uses TRBV20-1 and TRBJ2-7; weak D call: TRBD1 (7 bases). Germline values: CDR1 DFQATT, CDR2 SNEGSKA (reference sequence). The CDR3 runs 16 residues. V dropped 6 bases and J dropped 0 bases, with 21 bases sitting between them. The CDR3 loop reads CSAYMEAGGYSYEQYF. CDR3 sequence (DNA): TGCAGTGCATACATGGAGGCAGGGGGGTACTCCTACGAGCAGTACTTC.

This clonotype is labeled as medium-sized. V gene TRBV28 combines with J gene TRBJ2-4; D not resolved. The germline CDR1 and CDR2 sequences are MDHEN and SYDVKM. V was shortened by 8 bases and J by 8 bases, with 16 bases between the two germline ends. CDR3 length: 13 amino acids. The CDR3 sequence: CASETGPQDIQYF. CDR3 DNA: TGTGCCAGCGAAACCGGGCCTCAGGACATTCAGTACTTC.

By share, this clonotype counts as hyperexpanded (1% or more). The chain recombines TRBV7-2 with TRBJ2-7; possible D gene TRBD2, 6 bases. Germline V gene data show CDR1 as SGHTA and CDR2 as FQGNSA. This CDR3 comprises 12 residues. V shed 4 bases and J shed 7 bases, with 11 bases lying between them. The CDR3 loop is CASSSQTREQYF. DNA of the CDR3: TGTGCCAGCAGCTCCCAGACTAGAGAGCAGTACTTC. Together with reference TRBV7-2 and TRBJ2-7, the CDR3 gives the full variable domain: GAGVSQSPSNKVTEKGKDVELRCDPISGHTALYWYRQSLGQGLEFLIYFQGNSAPDKSGLPSDRFSAERTGGSVSTLTIQRTQQEDSAVYLCASSSQTREQYFGPGTRLTVT.

This clonotype is classed as medium-sized. V usage is TRBV7-3 and J usage is TRBJ2-1; 8 positions agree with TRBD2. V gave up 3 bases and J gave up 7 bases; unmatched junction bases: 8. Per germline, CDR1 SGHTA and CDR2 FQGTGA. CDR3 length: 15 residues. The CDR3 region is CASSFDGRAWNEQFF. The CDR3 bases are TGTGCCAGCAGCTTTGACGGGAGGGCCTGGAATGAGCAGTTCTTC.

This clonotype qualifies as medium-sized. V gene TRBV27 combines with J gene TRBJ1-1, with TRBD1 as a possible D gene (5 bases). This CDR3 region has 14 residues. With 4 bases removed from V and 4 bases from J, the gap between germline ends came to 13 bases. The V gene's germline CDR1 is MNHEY and CDR2 SMNVEV (reference sequence). The CDR3 reads CASSSGAYGTEAFF. The CDR3 region has the DNA TGTGCCAGCAGTTCCGGGGCCTACGGCACTGAAGCTTTCTTT.

Remarks on this clonotype: A read error may produce the germline difference seen at one junction end. The chain has TRBV9 and TRBJ1-5; 8 bases fit TRBD1. The CDR3 extends over 15 amino acids. CDR1 is SGDLS and CDR2 is YYNGEE in the germline V gene. The CDR3 is CASSRTGGSNQPQHF. The CDR3 DNA reads TGTGCCAGCAGCAGAACAGGGGGAAGCAATCAGCCCCAGCACTTT.

This clonotype is categorized as medium-sized. The rearrangement uses TRBV25-1 and TRBJ2-7, with 11 nucleotides matching TRBD2. The V and J ends lost 3 bases and 3 bases, in that order; junction bases with no gene match: 10. CDR3 size: 17 residues. CDR1 MGHDK and CDR2 SYGVNS come from the germline V gene. The CDR3 is CASSDTRSGGAGYEQYF. The CDR3 DNA sequence: TGTGCCAGCAGTGATACCCGTAGCGGGGGGGCGGGCTACGAGCAGTACTTC.

Judged by abundance, this clonotype is large. The genes are TRBV28 and TRBJ2-5; either TRBD1 or TRBD2 may fit D (5 bases each). Looked up from germline, CDR1 is MDHEN and CDR2 is SYDVKM. The CDR3 runs 13 residues. V was trimmed by 8 bases and J by 2 bases, leaving 12 bases between them. Here the CDR3 reads CASSGAGQETQYF. The DNA for the CDR3 is TGTGCCAGCTCCGGGGCGGGTCAAGAGACCCAGTACTTC.

This clonotype is labeled large (0.1 to 1%). The chain has TRBV19 and TRBJ1-2; D is unclear. Trimming took 3 bases from V and 7 from J, leaving 9 bases between them. Germline CDR1 is LNHDA and CDR2 is SQIVND (reference sequence). The CDR3 extends over 12 amino acids. Written as DNA, the CDR3 is TGTGCCAGTAGTATCGGAGGAAGTGGCTACACCTTC. Protein sequence: CASSIGGSGYTF.

This clonotype is deemed medium-sized. V usage is TRBV12-3 or TRBV12-4 and J usage is TRBJ2-2, with D maybe TRBD2 (6 bases). The CDR3 has 15 amino acids. V shed 6 bases and J shed 5 bases, with 16 bases lying between them. This CDR3 reads CASSPLSGLTGELFF. Written as DNA, the CDR3 is TGTGCCAGCAGCCCCCTTTCGGGACTGACCGGGGAGCTGTTTTTT.

By share, this clonotype counts as medium-sized. The rearrangement uses TRBV5-5 and TRBJ1-1; D possibly corresponds to TRBD1 (6 bases). Germline CDR1 SGHKS, CDR2 YYEKEE (reference sequence). The CDR3 has 13 amino acids. V was cut by 4 bases and J by 3 bases, with 10 bases left in between. The CDR3 region is CASSPEGDTEAFF. For the CDR3, the DNA is TGTGCCAGCAGCCCCGAGGGGGACACTGAAGCTTTCTTT.

In its sample, this clonotype ranks as hyperexpanded. This chain links TRBV20-1 with TRBJ2-4, with D perhaps TRBD2 (6 bases). The CDR3 loop spans 13 amino acids. V was trimmed by 5 bases and J by 0 bases, leaving 8 bases between them. Germline CDR1 DFQATT, CDR2 SNEGSKA (reference sequence). CDR3 coding DNA: TGCAGTGCTGGGGGACTAGCCAAAAACATTCAGTACTTC. Its protein is CSAGGLAKNIQYF.

Written as DNA, the CDR3 is TGTGCCAGACCGACCAGCGGGGGACCCTACGAGCAGTACTTC. Residues: CARPTSGGPYEQYF. The V call is TRBV19, the J call TRBJ2-7; 8 bases map to TRBD2. The CDR3 extends over 14 amino acids. V gave up 9 bases and J gave up 2 bases; unmatched junction bases: 9. Germline V lookup: CDR1 LNHDA, CDR2 SQIVND (reference sequence).

This clonotype qualifies as medium-sized. This rearrangement joins TRBV28 to TRBJ2-7; TRBD1 aligns across 7 bases. Germline trimming cut 8 bases from V and 4 bases from J; bases unmatched to any gene: 8. From germline, CDR1 is MDHEN and CDR2 SYDVKM. The CDR3 covers 13 residues. CDR3: CASRDSSTYEQYF. CDR3 DNA sequence: TGTGCCAGCCGGGACAGCTCTACGTACGAGCAGTACTTC.

By sample share, this clonotype is large (0.1 to 1%). The J gene is TRBJ2-1, the V gene TRBV28; TRBD2 matches at 8 bases. V dropped 3 bases and J dropped 0; count of bases not matched to a gene: 22. This CDR3 has 22 amino acids. In germline, CDR1 is MDHEN, CDR2 SYDVKM. CDR3 nucleotide sequence: TGTGCCAGCAGTTTCCCCGCCGAGTCATATGAAACTAGCGGCAGCTCCTACAATGAGCAGTTCTTC. Residues: CASSFPAESYETSGSSYNEQFF. Combining the CDR3 with reference TRBV28 and TRBJ2-1 gives the whole variable domain DVKVTQSSRYLVKRTGEKVFLECVQDMDHENMFWYRQDPGLGLRLIYFSYDVKMKEKGDIPEGYSVSREKKERFSLILESASTNQTSMYLCASSFPAESYETSGSSYNEQFFGPGTRLTVL.

The gene calls are TRBV4-3 and TRBJ2-3; 8 nucleotides match TRBD2. Germline V gene data show CDR1 as LGHNA and CDR2 as YSLEER. The CDR3 covers 16 residues. V was pared by 3 bases and J by 1 base, with 6 bases of the junction left unmatched. The CDR3 DNA follows: TGCGCCAGCAGCCATTGGAGCGGGAGTGGCACAGATACGCAGTATTTT. Its translation is CASSHWSGSGTDTQYF.

By share, this clonotype counts as medium-sized. This may come from a read error, since a much larger clone is one base off. The chain couples TRBV7-2 to TRBJ2-1; TRBD2 matches at 7 bases. CDR3 length: 14 amino acids. Germline CDR1 is SGHTA and CDR2 is FQGNSA. Losses at the gene ends were 9 bases for V and 6 bases for J; bases not matched to a gene: 11. CDR3 DNA: TGTGCCAGGGCGCGGGAGTTCTTGGGCAATGAGCAGTTCTTC. Amino acids: CARAREFLGNEQFF.

By share, this clonotype ranks as medium-sized. The J gene is TRBJ1-2, the V gene TRBV29-1; no clear D. CDR1 is SQVTM and CDR2 is ANQGSEA in the germline V gene. CDR3 length: 11 amino acids. V dropped 5 bases and J dropped 1 base, with 5 bases sitting between them. CDR3 amino acids: CSVQLNYGYTF. The CDR3, as DNA: TGCAGCGTTCAGCTTAACTATGGCTACACCTTC.

In its sample, this clonotype is medium-sized (0.01 to 0.1%). V and J are TRBV7-3 and TRBJ2-2, with D hard to call. Germline CDR1 is SGHTA and CDR2 is FQGTGA. The length of the CDR3 is 13 residues. V dropped 4 bases and J dropped 5 bases, with 8 bases sitting between them. CDR3 DNA: TGTGCCAGCAGCTCGGGTGGGACCGGGGAGCTGTTTTTT. It encodes CASSSGGTGELFF.

This clonotype qualifies as medium-sized. The chain recombines TRBV28 with TRBJ2-3; 11 positions match TRBD2. CDR3 length: 17 residues. With 3 bases clipped from V and 2 bases from J, the junction kept 7 bases outside the gene matches. From germline, CDR1 is MDHEN and CDR2 SYDVKM. The CDR3 region has the DNA TGTGCCAGCAGTTTCGCCCATAGCGGGAGGGCCACAGATACGCAGTATTTT. This codes for CASSFAHSGRATDTQYF.

In its sample, this clonotype is medium-sized. V gene TRBV28 combines with J gene TRBJ2-1; D possibly matches TRBD1 or TRBD2 (5 bases each). The V gene's germline CDR1 is MDHEN and CDR2 SYDVKM. Deletions cut 6 bases from V and 6 bases from J, with 12 bases between. The CDR3 consists of 13 residues. CDR3 coding DNA: TGTGCCAGCAGGGGGGACCCGCTCAATGAGCAGTTCTTC. Its protein product is CASRGDPLNEQFF.

This clonotype counts as medium-sized. This chain links TRBV7-3 with TRBJ2-3; no clear D gene. Germline V gene sequence: CDR1 SGHTA, CDR2 FQGTGA. The CDR3 consists of 15 residues. V was cut by 5 bases and J by 0 bases, with 12 bases left in between. As DNA, the CDR3 is TGTGCCAGCAGCCCCGGAGCCGTAAGCACAGATACGCAGTATTTT. This gives the protein CASSPGAVSTDTQYF.

In its sample, this clonotype ranks as medium-sized. V usage is TRBV29-1 and J usage is TRBJ1-2; TRBD1 agrees at 8 bases. The J segment lost 3 bases and the V segment lost 3 bases, leaving 6 bases of the junction unmatched. The CDR3 totals 14 residues. Germline V lookup: CDR1 SQVTM, CDR2 ANQGSEA. This CDR3 reads CSVDLQGADYGYTF. CDR3 in DNA: TGCAGCGTTGACCTGCAGGGGGCGGACTATGGCTACACCTTC.

This clonotype is labeled medium-sized. The chain combines TRBV6-5 with TRBJ2-7, with 10 bases that match TRBD1. With V trimmed by 7 bases and J by 3 bases, 3 bases remained unmatched. The germline V gene has CDR1 MNHEY and CDR2 SVGAGI. CDR3 length: 13 amino acids. CDR3 nucleotides: TGTGCCAGCACCGGGACAGGGGTCTACGAGCAGTACTTC. Protein product: CASTGTGVYEQYF.